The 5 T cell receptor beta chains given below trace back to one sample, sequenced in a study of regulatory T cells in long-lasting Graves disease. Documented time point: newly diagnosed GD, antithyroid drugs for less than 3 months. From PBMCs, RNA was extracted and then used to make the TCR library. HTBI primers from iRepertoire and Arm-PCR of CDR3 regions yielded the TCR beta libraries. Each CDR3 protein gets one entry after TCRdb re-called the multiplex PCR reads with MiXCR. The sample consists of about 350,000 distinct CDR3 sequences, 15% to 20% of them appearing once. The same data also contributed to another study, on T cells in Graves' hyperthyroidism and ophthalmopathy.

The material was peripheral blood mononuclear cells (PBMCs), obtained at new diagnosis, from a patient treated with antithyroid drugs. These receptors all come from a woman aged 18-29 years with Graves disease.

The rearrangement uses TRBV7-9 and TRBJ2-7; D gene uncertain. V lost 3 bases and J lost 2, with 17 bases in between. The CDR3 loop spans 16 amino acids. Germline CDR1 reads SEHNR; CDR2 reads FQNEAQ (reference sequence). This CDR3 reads CASSFQGYNNPYEQYF. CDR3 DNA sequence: TGTGCCAGCAGCTTCCAAGGCTACAACAACCCCTACGAGCAGTACTTC. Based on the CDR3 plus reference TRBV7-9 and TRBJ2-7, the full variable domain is DTGVSQNPRHKITKRGQNVTFRCDPISEHNRLYWYRQTLGQGPEFLTYFQNEAQLEKSRLLSDRFSAERPKGSFSTLEIQRTEQGDSAMYLCASSFQGYNNPYEQYFGPGTRLTVT.

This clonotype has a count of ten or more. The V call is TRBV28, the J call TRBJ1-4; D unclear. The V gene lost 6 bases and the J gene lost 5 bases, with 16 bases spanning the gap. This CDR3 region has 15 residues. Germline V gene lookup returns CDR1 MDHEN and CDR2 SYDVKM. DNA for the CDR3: TGTGCCAGCAGGCCCTGGCTTGCGGTAAATGAAAAACTGTTTTTT. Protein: CASRPWLAVNEKLFF.

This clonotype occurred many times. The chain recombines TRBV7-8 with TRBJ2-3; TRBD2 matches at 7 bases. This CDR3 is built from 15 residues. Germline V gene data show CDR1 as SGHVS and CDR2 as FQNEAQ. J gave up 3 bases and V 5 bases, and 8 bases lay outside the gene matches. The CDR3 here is CASSRAGSGTDTQYF. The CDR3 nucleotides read TGTGCCAGCAGCCGAGCGGGATCGGGAACAGATACGCAGTATTTT.

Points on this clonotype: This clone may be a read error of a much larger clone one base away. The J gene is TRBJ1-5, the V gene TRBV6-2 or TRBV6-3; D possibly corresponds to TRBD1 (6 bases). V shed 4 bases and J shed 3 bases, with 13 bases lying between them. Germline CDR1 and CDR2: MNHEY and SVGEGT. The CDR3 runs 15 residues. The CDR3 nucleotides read TGTGCCAGCAGTTCCGGGGCAGGGGACAATCAGCCCCAGCATTTT. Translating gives CASSSGAGDNQPQHF.

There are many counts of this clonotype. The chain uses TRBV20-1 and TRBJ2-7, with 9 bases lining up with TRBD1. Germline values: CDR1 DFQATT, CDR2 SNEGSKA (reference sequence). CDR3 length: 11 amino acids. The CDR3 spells CSRDRVGEQYF. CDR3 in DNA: TGCAGCCGGGACAGGGTTGGCGAGCAGTACTTC.